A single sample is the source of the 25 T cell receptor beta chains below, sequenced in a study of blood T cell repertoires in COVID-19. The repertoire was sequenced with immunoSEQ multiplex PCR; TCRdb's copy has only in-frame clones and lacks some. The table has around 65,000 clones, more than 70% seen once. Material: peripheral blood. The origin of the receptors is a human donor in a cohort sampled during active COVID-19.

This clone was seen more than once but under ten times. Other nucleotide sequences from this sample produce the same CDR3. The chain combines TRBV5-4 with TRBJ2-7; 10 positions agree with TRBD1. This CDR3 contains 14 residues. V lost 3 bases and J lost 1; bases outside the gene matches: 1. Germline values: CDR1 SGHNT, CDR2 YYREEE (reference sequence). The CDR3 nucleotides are TGTGCCAGCAGCTCGGACAGGGGGTCCTACGAGCAGTACTTC. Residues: CASSSDRGSYEQYF. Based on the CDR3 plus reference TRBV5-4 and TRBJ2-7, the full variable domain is ETGVTQSPTHLIKTRGQQVTLRCSSQSGHNTVSWYQQALGQGPQFIFQYYREEENGRGNFPPRFSGLQFPNYSSELNVNALELDDSALYLCASSSDRGSYEQYFGPGTRLTVT.

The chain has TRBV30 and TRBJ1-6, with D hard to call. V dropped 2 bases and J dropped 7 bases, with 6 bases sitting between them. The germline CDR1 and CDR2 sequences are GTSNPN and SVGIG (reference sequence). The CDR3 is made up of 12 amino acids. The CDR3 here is CAWSRRNSPLHF. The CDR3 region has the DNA TGTGCCTGGAGTAGGCGGAATTCACCCCTCCACTTT.

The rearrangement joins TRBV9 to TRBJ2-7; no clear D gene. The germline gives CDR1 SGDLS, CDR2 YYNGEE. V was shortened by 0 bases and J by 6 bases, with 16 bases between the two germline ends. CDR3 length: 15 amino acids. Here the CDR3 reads CASSVDPSPLGEQYF. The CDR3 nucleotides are TGTGCCAGCAGCGTAGATCCATCCCCCCTCGGCGAGCAGTACTTC.

The CDR3 DNA reads as TGCAGCGCTGGACAAACCAACACTGAAGCTTTCTTT. This encodes CSAGQTNTEAFF. The chain uses TRBV29-1 and TRBJ1-1; possibly TRBD1 for D (5 bases). Germline V CDR1 and CDR2: SQVTM, ANQGSEA. The CDR3 spans 12 residues. Deletions cut 7 bases from V and 2 bases from J, with 11 bases between.

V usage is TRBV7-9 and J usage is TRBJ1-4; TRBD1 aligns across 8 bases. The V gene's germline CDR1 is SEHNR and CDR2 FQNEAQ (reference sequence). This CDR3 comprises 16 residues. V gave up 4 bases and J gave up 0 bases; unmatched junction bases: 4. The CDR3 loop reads CASSSGQVATNEKLFF. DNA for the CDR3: TGTGCCAGCAGCTCGGGACAGGTTGCAACTAATGAAAAACTGTTTTTT.

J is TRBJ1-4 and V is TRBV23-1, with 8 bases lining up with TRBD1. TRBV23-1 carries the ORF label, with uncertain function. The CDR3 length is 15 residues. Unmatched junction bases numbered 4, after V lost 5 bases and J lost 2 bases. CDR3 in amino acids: CASSWDRRTNEKLFF. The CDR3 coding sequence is TGCGCCAGCAGTTGGGACAGGCGGACTAATGAAAAACTGTTTTTT.

CDR3 DNA sequence: TGTGCCAGCAGTGTACTCCCGGGACAGGGATCACCCCTCCACTTT. This encodes CASSVLPGQGSPLHF. The rearrangement joins TRBV2 to TRBJ1-6; 9 bases map to TRBD1. CDR3 length equals 15 residues. The trim removed 4 bases at V and 10 bases at J, leaving 8 bases unmatched. Germline-derived CDR1 and CDR2 are SNHLY and FYNNEI.

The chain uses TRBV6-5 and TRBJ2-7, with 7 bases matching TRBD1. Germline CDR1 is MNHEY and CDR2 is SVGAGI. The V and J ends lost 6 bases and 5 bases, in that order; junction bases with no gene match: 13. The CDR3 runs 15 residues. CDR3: CASSDYEGGRDEQYF. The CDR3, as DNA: TGTGCCAGCAGCGATTACGAAGGGGGCAGGGACGAGCAGTACTTC.

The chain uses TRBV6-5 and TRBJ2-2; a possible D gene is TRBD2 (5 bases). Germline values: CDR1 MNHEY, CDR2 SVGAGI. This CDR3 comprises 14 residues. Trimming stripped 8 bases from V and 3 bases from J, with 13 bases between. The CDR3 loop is CASGRETDTGELFF. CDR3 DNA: TGTGCCAGCGGCCGGGAAACGGACACCGGGGAGCTGTTTTTT.

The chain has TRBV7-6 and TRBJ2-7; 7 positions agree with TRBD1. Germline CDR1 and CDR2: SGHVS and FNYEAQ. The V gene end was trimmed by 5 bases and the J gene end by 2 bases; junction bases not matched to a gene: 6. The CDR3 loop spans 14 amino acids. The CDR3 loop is CASSLQQGPYEQYF. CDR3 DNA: TGTGCCAGCAGCCTCCAACAGGGGCCCTACGAGCAGTACTTC.

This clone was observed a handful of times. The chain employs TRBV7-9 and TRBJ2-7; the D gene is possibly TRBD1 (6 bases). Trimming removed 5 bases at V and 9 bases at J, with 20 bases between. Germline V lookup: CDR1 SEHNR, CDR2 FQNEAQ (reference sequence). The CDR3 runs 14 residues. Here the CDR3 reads CASSQTGPHRGQYF. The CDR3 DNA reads TGTGCCAGCAGCCAGACAGGCCCTCATAGGGGGCAGTACTTC.

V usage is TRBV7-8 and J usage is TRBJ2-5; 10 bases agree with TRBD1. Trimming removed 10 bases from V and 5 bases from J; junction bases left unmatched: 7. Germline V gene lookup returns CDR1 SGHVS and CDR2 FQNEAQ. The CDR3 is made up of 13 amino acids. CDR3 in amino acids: CAISRDRGETQYF. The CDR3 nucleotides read TGTGCCATTAGCCGGGACAGGGGTGAGACCCAGTACTTC.

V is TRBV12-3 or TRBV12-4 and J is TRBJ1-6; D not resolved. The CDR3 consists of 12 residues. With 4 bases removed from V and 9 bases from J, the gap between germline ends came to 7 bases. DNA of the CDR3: TGTGCCAGCAGTTCCTACCCTTCACCCCTCCACTTT. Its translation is CASSSYPSPLHF.

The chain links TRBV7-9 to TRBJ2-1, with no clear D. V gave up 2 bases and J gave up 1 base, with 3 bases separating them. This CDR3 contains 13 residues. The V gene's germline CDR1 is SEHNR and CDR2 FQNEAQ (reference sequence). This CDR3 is CASSLQSYNEQFF. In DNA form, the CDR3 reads TGTGCCAGCAGCTTACAGTCCTACAATGAGCAGTTCTTC.

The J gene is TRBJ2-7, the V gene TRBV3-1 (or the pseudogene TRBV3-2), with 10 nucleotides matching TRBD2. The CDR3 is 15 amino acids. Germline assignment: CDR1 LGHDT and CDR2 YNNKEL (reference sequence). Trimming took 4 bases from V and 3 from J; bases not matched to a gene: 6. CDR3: CASSLLAGVLYEQYF. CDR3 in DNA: TGTGCCAGCAGCCTCCTAGCGGGAGTGCTCTACGAGCAGTACTTC.

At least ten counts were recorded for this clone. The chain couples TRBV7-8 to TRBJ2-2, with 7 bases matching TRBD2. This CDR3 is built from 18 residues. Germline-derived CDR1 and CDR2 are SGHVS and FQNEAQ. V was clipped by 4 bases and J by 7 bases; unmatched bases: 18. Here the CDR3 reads CASSSNRLGLVRIGELFF. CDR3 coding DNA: TGTGCCAGCAGCTCGAACCGGCTTGGACTAGTCCGCATCGGGGAGCTGTTTTTT.

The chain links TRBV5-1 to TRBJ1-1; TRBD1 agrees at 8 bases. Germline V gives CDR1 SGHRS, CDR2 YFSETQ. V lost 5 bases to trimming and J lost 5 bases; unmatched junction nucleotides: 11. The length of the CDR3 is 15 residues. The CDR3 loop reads CASRPTTGEGTEAFF. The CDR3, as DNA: TGCGCCAGCAGACCTACGACAGGGGAAGGAACTGAAGCTTTCTTT.

Written as DNA, the CDR3 is TGTGCCAGCTCTTCCAGAAGCGGGAGAATCGGGGAGCTGTTTTTT. Translation: CASSSRSGRIGELFF. The chain carries TRBV18 and TRBJ2-2, with 8 positions matching TRBD2. CDR3 size: 15 residues. The J segment lost 7 bases and the V segment lost 6 bases, leaving 10 bases of the junction unmatched. Germline V gene sequence: CDR1 KGHSH, CDR2 LQKENI.

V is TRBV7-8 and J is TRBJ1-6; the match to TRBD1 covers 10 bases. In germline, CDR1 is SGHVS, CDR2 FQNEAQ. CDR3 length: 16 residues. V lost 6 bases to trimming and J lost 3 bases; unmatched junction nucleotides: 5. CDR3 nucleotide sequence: TGTGCCAGCAGACGGGGACAGGGGAGCTATAATTCACCCCTCCACTTT. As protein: CASRRGQGSYNSPLHF.

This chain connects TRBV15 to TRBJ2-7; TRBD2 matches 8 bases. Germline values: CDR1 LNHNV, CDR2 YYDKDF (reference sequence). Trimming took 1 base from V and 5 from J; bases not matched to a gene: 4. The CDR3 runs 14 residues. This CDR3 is CATSRAGTRNEQYF. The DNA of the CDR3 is TGTGCCACCAGCAGAGCCGGGACTAGGAACGAGCAGTACTTC.

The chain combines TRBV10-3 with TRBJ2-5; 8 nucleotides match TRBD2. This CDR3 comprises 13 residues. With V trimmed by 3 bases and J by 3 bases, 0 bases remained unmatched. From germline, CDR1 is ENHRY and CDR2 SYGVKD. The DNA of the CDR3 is TGTGCCATCAGTGAACTAGCGGAAGAGACCCAGTACTTC. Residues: CAISELAEETQYF.

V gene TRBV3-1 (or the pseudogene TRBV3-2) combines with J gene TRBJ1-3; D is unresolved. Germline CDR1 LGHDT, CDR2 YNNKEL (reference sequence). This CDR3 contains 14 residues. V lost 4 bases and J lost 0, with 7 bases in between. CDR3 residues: CASSLASSGNTIYF. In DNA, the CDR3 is TGTGCCAGCAGCCTTGCGAGCTCTGGAAACACCATATATTTT.

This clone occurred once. CDR3 nucleotide sequence: TGTGCCACCAGCAGACCTCCAGGGGGACCAGATACGCAGTATTTT. Its protein is CATSRPPGGPDTQYF. This chain joins TRBV15 and TRBJ2-3; 7 nucleotides line up with TRBD1. CDR1 and CDR2 from the germline V gene are LNHNV and YYDKDF (reference sequence). The ends lost 2 bases at V and 4 bases at J; junction bases unmatched: 6. The CDR3 runs 15 residues.

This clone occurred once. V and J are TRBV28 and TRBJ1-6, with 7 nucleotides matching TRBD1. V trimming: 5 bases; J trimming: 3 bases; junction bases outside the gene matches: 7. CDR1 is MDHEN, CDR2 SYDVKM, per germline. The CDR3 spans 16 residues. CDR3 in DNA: TGTGCCAGCAGTACACAGGGGCGAGACTATAATTCACCCCTCCACTTT. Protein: CASSTQGRDYNSPLHF.

The CDR3 bases are TGTGCCACCAGTGATCCCGATAGGCCCCAGCATTTT. Translating it yields CATSDPDRPQHF. The chain carries TRBV24-1 and TRBJ1-5; D remains ambiguous. V shed 3 bases and J shed 9 bases, with 8 bases lying between them. CDR3 length: 12 residues. Germline CDR1 KGHDR, CDR2 SFDVKD.